A single sample is the source of the 28 T cell receptor beta chains below, sequenced in a study of cytomegalovirus exposure and HLA in healthy donors. With 60 Vbeta and 13 Jbeta primers, the PCR was carried out. Assay: immunoSEQ multiplex PCR; the TCRdb copy retains only in-frame clones and omits some. The profile shows about 210,000 clones, more than 75% of them singletons. Specimen: PBMCs. All receptors come from a girl aged 2 to 10 in good health and CMV-seronegative.

V usage is TRBV30 and J usage is TRBJ1-3; tentative D call: TRBD1 (6 bases). Germline assignment: CDR1 GTSNPN and CDR2 SVGIG (reference sequence). Trimming cost V 1 base and J 0 bases, with 19 bases left between them. The CDR3 spans 18 residues. The CDR3: CAWSGGGGPELSGNTIYF. Written as DNA, the CDR3 is TGTGCCTGGAGTGGGGGAGGGGGGCCTGAACTCTCTGGAAACACCATATATTTT.

This chain links TRBV20-1 with TRBJ2-5, with D perhaps TRBD2 (5 bases). Germline CDR1 reads DFQATT; CDR2 reads SNEGSKA (reference sequence). The CDR3 runs to 9 residues. Trimming removed 6 bases at V and 7 bases at J, with 6 bases between. CDR3 residues: CSAGATQYF. DNA of the CDR3: TGCAGTGCGGGAGCGACCCAGTACTTC.

This clone was recorded a few times. This chain links TRBV7-9 with TRBJ1-1; D remains unclear. Trimming removed 0 bases from V and 0 bases from J, with 8 bases in between. This CDR3 has 15 residues. Germline CDR1 reads SEHNR; CDR2 reads FQNEAQ (reference sequence). The CDR3, as DNA: TGTGCCAGCAGCTTAGCGCCGCGGCTGAACACTGAAGCTTTCTTT. It yields the protein CASSLAPRLNTEAFF.

CDR3 sequence (DNA): TGTGCCAGCAGCTTGTTTAGGGGGCAGGATTCACCCCTCCACTTT. The encoded protein is CASSLFRGQDSPLHF. The rearrangement links TRBV5-6 to TRBJ1-6; 7 nucleotides align to TRBD1. V dropped 1 base and J dropped 8; count of bases not matched to a gene: 6. The CDR3 runs 15 residues. The germline V gene encodes CDR1 SGHDT and CDR2 YYEEEE.

This clone was counted a single time. The chain couples TRBV30 to TRBJ2-7; 8 positions agree with TRBD2. V shed 5 bases, J shed 4 bases, and the junction held 7 bases outside the gene matches. Germline V gene data show CDR1 as GTSNPN and CDR2 as SVGIG (reference sequence). This CDR3 has 13 amino acids. CDR3 residues: CAWGTRGTYEQYF. CDR3 nucleotide sequence: TGTGCCTGGGGGACTAGGGGAACGTACGAGCAGTACTTC. Together with reference TRBV30 and TRBJ2-7, the CDR3 gives the full variable domain: SQTIHQWPATLVQPVGSPLSLECTVEGTSNPNLYWYRQAAGRGLQLLFYSVGIGQISSEVPQNLSASRPQDRQFILSSKKLLLSDSGFYLCAWGTRGTYEQYFGPGTRLTVT.

The genes are TRBV7-2 and TRBJ1-2; 10 nucleotides align to TRBD1. The germline V gene has CDR1 SGHTA and CDR2 FQGNSA. Trimming took 5 bases from V and 6 from J; bases not matched to a gene: 6. CDR3 length: 14 residues. CDR3 nucleotide sequence: TGTGCCAGCAGCACTCAGACAGGGGGCGATGGCTACACCTTC. This codes for CASSTQTGGDGYTF.

V usage is TRBV27 and J usage is TRBJ2-3; 8 nucleotides line up with TRBD1. The germline V gene encodes CDR1 MNHEY and CDR2 SMNVEV (reference sequence). The CDR3 covers 20 residues. The V segment lost 5 bases and the J segment 0 bases; nucleotides outside the gene matches: 19. The CDR3 bases are TGTGCCAGCAGTCGCTACCTCGTGAACCGGCAGGGGGCTAGCACAGATACGCAGTATTTT. As protein: CASSRYLVNRQGASTDTQYF.

The chain employs TRBV6-1 and TRBJ2-3, with D unclear. The V gene lost 2 bases and the J gene lost 6 bases, with 6 bases spanning the gap. Germline V gene data show CDR1 as MNHNS and CDR2 as SASEGT. There are 12 residues in the CDR3. The CDR3 bases are TGTGCCAGCAGTGAACTACGGGATACGCAGTATTTT. Translated, it gives CASSELRDTQYF.

The chain uses TRBV14 and TRBJ2-1, with 7 bases identical to TRBD2. The CDR3 has 14 residues. Germline assignment: CDR1 SGHDN and CDR2 FVKESK. With 3 bases clipped from V and 4 bases from J, the junction kept 3 bases outside the gene matches. The CDR3 DNA reads as TGTGCCAGCAGCCAGCGGGAGTGGTACAATGAGCAGTTCTTC. Amino acid sequence: CASSQREWYNEQFF. The full variable domain, completed using reference TRBV14 and TRBJ2-1, is EAGVTQFPSHSVIEKGQTVTLRCDPISGHDNLYWYRRVMGKEIKFLLHFVKESKQDESGMPNNRFLAERTGGTYSTLKVQPAELEDSGVYFCASSQREWYNEQFFGPGTRLTVL.

J is TRBJ1-4 and V is TRBV30, with D unresolved. Trimming stripped 5 bases from V and 8 bases from J, with 6 bases between. This CDR3 has 10 residues. From germline, CDR1 is GTSNPN and CDR2 SVGIG (reference sequence). The CDR3 DNA follows: TGTGCCTGGGCCCGGGAAAAACTGTTTTTT. Its protein is CAWAREKLFF.

V is TRBV6-1 and J is TRBJ1-2; D unclear. In germline, CDR1 is MNHNS, CDR2 SASEGT. The CDR3 length is 13 residues. V lost 6 bases and J 5 bases, leaving 13 bases between the germline ends. Written as DNA, the CDR3 is TGTGCCAGCAGGGAGACTCCGGGGTATGGCTACACCTTC. It codes for CASRETPGYGYTF.

The V and J genes are TRBV29-1 and TRBJ2-1; no reliable D call. Deletions cut 6 bases from V and 7 bases from J, with 10 bases between. The CDR3 has 11 residues. Per germline, CDR1 SQVTM and CDR2 ANQGSEA. CDR3 in amino acids: CSVQAPNEQFF. CDR3 bases: TGCAGCGTCCAAGCCCCTAATGAGCAGTTCTTC.

This sequence joins TRBV6-1 and TRBJ2-5, with 7 bases lining up with TRBD2. The V gene's germline CDR1 is MNHNS and CDR2 SASEGT. The CDR3 runs to 15 residues. The J segment lost 5 bases and the V segment lost 5 bases, leaving 11 bases of the junction unmatched. The chain's CDR3 is CASSPWTRGSETQYF. As DNA, the CDR3 is TGTGCCAGCAGTCCGTGGACTAGGGGAAGCGAGACCCAGTACTTC.

The CDR3 sequence is CASSVGQGYGYTF. Here the CDR3 DNA reads TGTGCCAGCAGCGTGGGACAGGGCTATGGCTACACCTTC. The rearrangement joins TRBV5-4 to TRBJ1-2; 9 bases are shared with TRBD1. The CDR3 consists of 13 residues. Germline-derived CDR1 and CDR2 are SGHNT and YYREEE (reference sequence). V dropped 4 bases and J dropped 4; count of bases not matched to a gene: 2.

Only a few counts were recorded for this clone. The chain combines TRBV30 with TRBJ1-6; possible D gene TRBD1, 6 bases. V was clipped by 4 bases and J by 7 bases, with 23 bases between them. There are 17 residues in the CDR3. The germline V gene encodes CDR1 GTSNPN and CDR2 SVGIG (reference sequence). Here the CDR3 DNA reads TGTGCCTGGACCCCAAGGGTTTTAACAGGGACAAATTCACCCCTCCACTTT. Translation: CAWTPRVLTGTNSPLHF.

The chain recombines TRBV5-6 with TRBJ2-3; D gene ambiguous. V lost 4 bases, J lost 4 bases, and 10 bases lay in between. The CDR3 is made up of 13 amino acids. Per the germline V gene, CDR1 is SGHDT and CDR2 is YYEEEE. The CDR3: CASSMRQADTQYF. The CDR3 bases are TGTGCCAGCAGCATGCGCCAGGCAGATACGCAGTATTTT.

This clone was observed once. The V gene is TRBV6-1, the J gene TRBJ2-7; 9 bases are shared with TRBD2. With 1 base clipped from V and 1 base from J, the junction kept 2 bases outside the gene matches. The CDR3 is made up of 15 amino acids. Germline V CDR1 and CDR2: MNHNS, SASEGT. The DNA for the CDR3 is TGTGCCAGCAGTGAAGAGACTAGCGGTTCCTACGAGCAGTACTTC. Amino acids: CASSEETSGSYEQYF.

This clone was detected a few times. The V call is TRBV25-1, the J call TRBJ2-3, with TRBD2 identical over 11 bases. V was clipped by 1 base and J by 4 bases; unmatched bases: 4. The germline gives CDR1 MGHDK, CDR2 SYGVNS. CDR3 length equals 16 residues. The CDR3 loop reads CASSEWGTSGPDTQYF. Written as DNA, the CDR3 is TGTGCCAGCAGTGAATGGGGGACTAGCGGCCCAGATACGCAGTATTTT.

This sequence joins TRBV5-4 and TRBJ1-4, with a possible D match to TRBD1 (5 bases). The CDR3 length is 14 residues. CDR1 and CDR2 from the germline V gene are SGHNT and YYREEE (reference sequence). V was clipped by 3 bases and J by 6 bases, with 12 bases between them. Here the CDR3 DNA reads TGTGCCAGCAGCTCCCAGGGAAAGGATGAAAAACTGTTTTTT. This sequence encodes CASSSQGKDEKLFF.

The V gene is TRBV10-3, the J gene TRBJ2-7; 10 bases fit TRBD2. This CDR3 is built from 13 residues. Germline V lookup: CDR1 ENHRY, CDR2 SYGVKD. The junction had 3 bases not matched to a gene; V was cut back by 5 bases and J by 5 bases. CDR3 sequence reads: CAISPSGRNEQYF. As DNA, the CDR3 is TGTGCCATCAGTCCTAGCGGGAGAAACGAGCAGTACTTC.

The J gene is TRBJ2-3, the V gene TRBV5-4; 12 bases agree with TRBD2. V lost 5 bases and J lost 1; bases outside the gene matches: 2. Germline V gives CDR1 SGHNT, CDR2 YYREEE (reference sequence). The CDR3 has 15 amino acids. CDR3 nucleotides: TGTGCCAGCAGGGGACTAGCGGGCCGCACAGATACGCAGTATTTT. Its translation: CASRGLAGRTDTQYF.

The J gene is TRBJ2-7, the V gene TRBV5-6; TRBD2 aligns across 8 bases. V lost 3 bases, J lost 7 bases, and 12 bases stayed unmatched. Germline CDR1 and CDR2: SGHDT and YYEEEE. This CDR3 contains 15 residues. This chain's CDR3 is CASSYPTSASGEQYF. In DNA, the CDR3 is TGTGCCAGCAGCTACCCGACTAGCGCATCCGGAGAGCAGTACTTC.

Here the CDR3 reads CASSEATWTAINTIYF. The CDR3 nucleotides read TGTGCCAGCAGTGAAGCGACGTGGACAGCGATAAACACCATATATTTT. This chain links TRBV6-1 with TRBJ1-3; a weak D match, TRBD1 (6 bases). Germline V lookup: CDR1 MNHNS, CDR2 SASEGT. V was pared by 0 bases and J by 6 bases, with 15 bases between. This CDR3 contains 16 residues.

The V call is TRBV25-1, the J call TRBJ1-2; 9 bases are a match to TRBD1. The CDR3 runs to 14 residues. Per germline, CDR1 MGHDK and CDR2 SYGVNS. The junction had 5 bases not matched to a gene; V was cut back by 4 bases and J by 5 bases. CDR3 bases: TGTGCCAGCAGTGCGGGACAGGGTGATTATGGCTACACCTTC. Translated: CASSAGQGDYGYTF.

This clone was picked up a small number of times. V gene TRBV27 combines with J gene TRBJ1-5, with D unclear. V shed 5 bases and J shed 3 bases, with 11 bases lying between them. The germline V gene has CDR1 MNHEY and CDR2 SMNVEV (reference sequence). The CDR3 consists of 14 residues. The CDR3 sequence is CASSGGPLNQPQHF. In nucleotides, the CDR3 is TGTGCCAGCAGTGGCGGGCCGCTCAATCAGCCCCAGCATTTT.

The rearrangement joins TRBV5-1 to TRBJ1-1; D uncertain. The germline CDR1 and CDR2 sequences are SGHRS and YFSETQ. There are 13 residues in the CDR3. Trimming shortened V by 2 bases and J by 3 bases, and 8 bases separated the two germline ends. This chain's CDR3 is CASSFLEDTEAFF. The CDR3 nucleotides are TGCGCCAGCAGCTTTTTGGAGGACACTGAAGCTTTCTTT.

The chain joins TRBV11-2 to TRBJ2-7, with 11 bases identical to TRBD2. This CDR3 comprises 17 residues. With 5 bases clipped from V and 2 bases from J, the junction kept 11 bases outside the gene matches. CDR1 and CDR2 from the germline V gene are SGHAT and FQNNGV. The DNA for the CDR3 is TGTGCCAGCAGCCCCCCATATCGGACTAGCGGGCCCTACGAGCAGTACTTC. It translates to CASSPPYRTSGPYEQYF.

The genes are TRBV6-1 and TRBJ2-1; 8 bases are a match to TRBD2. CDR3 length equals 16 residues. V was clipped by 2 bases and J by 4 bases; unmatched bases: 7. Germline CDR1 and CDR2: MNHNS and SASEGT. As DNA, the CDR3 is TGTGCCAGCAGTGAACCTCTAGCGGGCCAATACAATGAGCAGTTCTTC. Amino acids: CASSEPLAGQYNEQFF.